This TCR beta chain derives from a study of monozygotic twins with inflammatory bowel disease. Study-wide results and caveats: Discordant twins had repertoire similarity that did not differ from that of concordant twins, possibly from limited power.

Turning to this clonotype: The antigen is not known.

CDR1 and CDR2 from the germline V gene are SGHNT and YYREEE (reference sequence). The CDR3 totals 15 residues. Each of the TCR libraries took around 3.5 ug of total RNA. TCRdb reprocessed the 5' RACE reads, with one entry per CDR3 protein and no DNA. The specimen's table records 150,000 to 200,000 distinct CDR3 sequences. The chain employs TRBV5-4 and TRBJ2-5. This receptor was obtained from a human donor with ulcerative colitis or Crohn's disease, or a healthy co-twin of an affected twin (not recorded which). The sequencing sample was made of blood. CDR3 loop: CASSLGSLDQETQYF.